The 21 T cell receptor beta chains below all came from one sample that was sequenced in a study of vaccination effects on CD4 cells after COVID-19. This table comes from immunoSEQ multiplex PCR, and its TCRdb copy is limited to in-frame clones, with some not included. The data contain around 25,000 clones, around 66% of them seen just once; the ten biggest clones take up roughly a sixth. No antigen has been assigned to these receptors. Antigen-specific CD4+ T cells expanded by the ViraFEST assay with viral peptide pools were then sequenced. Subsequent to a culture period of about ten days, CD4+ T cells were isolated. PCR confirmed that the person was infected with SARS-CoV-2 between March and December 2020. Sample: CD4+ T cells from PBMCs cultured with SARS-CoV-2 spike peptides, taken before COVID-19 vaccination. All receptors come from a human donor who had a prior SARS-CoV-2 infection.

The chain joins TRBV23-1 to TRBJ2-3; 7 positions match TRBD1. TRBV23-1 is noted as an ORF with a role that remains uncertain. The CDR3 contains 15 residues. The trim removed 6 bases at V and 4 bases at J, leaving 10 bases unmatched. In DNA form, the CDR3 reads TGCGCCAGCAGCCGACAGGGCGGAGTGGCAGATACGCAGTATTTT. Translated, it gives CASSRQGGVADTQYF.

CDR3 nucleotide sequence: TGTGCCAGCAGTTTAGCCGGTCAGCCCCAGCATTTT. It encodes CASSLAGQPQHF. The rearrangement uses TRBV12-3 or TRBV12-4 and TRBJ1-5, with unresolved D. Trimming took 0 bases from V and 6 from J, leaving 3 bases between them. This CDR3 has 12 residues.

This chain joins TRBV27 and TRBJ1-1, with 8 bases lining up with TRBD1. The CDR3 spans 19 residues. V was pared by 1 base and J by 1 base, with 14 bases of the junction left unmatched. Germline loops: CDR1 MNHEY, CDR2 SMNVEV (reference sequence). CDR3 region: CASSLFHGMIGQGNTEAFF. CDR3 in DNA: TGTGCCAGCAGTTTATTTCATGGGATGATAGGACAGGGGAACACTGAAGCTTTCTTT.

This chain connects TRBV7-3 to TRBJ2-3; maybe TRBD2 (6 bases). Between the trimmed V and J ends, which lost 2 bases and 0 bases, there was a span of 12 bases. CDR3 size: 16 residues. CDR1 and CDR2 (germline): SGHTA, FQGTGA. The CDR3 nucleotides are TGTGCCAGCAGCTTACCGGGACTCCTTAGCACAGATACGCAGTATTTT. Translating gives CASSLPGLLSTDTQYF.

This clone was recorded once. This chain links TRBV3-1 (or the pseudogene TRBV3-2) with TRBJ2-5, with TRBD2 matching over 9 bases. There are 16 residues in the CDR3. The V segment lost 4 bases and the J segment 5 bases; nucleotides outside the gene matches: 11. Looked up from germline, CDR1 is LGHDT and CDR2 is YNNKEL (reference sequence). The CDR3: CASSRSVAGGRETQYF. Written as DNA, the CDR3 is TGTGCCAGCAGCCGCAGTGTTGCGGGGGGGCGGGAGACCCAGTACTTC.

The CDR3 reads CASSQVRETGWQETQYF. CDR3 DNA sequence: TGTGCCAGCAGCCAAGTTCGGGAGACAGGGTGGCAAGAGACCCAGTACTTC. This chain links TRBV3-1 (or the pseudogene TRBV3-2) with TRBJ2-5; D is possibly TRBD1 (7 bases). The CDR3 has 17 amino acids. The V end lost 1 base, the J end lost 2 bases, and 17 bases lay between the germline ends. Germline CDR1 reads LGHDT; CDR2 reads YNNKEL (reference sequence).

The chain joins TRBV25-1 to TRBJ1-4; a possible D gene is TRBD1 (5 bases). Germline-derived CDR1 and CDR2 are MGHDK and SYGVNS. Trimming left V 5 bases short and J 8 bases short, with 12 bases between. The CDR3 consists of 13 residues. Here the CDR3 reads CASSRGNGEKLFF. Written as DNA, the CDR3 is TGTGCCAGCAGTCGGGGGAATGGCGAAAAACTGTTTTTT.

The CDR3 DNA is TGTGCCAGTATTAAGGATGAAACAGATACGCAGTATTTT. Amino acids: CASIKDETDTQYF. The chain recombines TRBV19 with TRBJ2-3; D is uncertain. The germline V gene has CDR1 LNHDA and CDR2 SQIVND (reference sequence). This CDR3 has 13 amino acids. Trimming left V 7 bases short and J 3 bases short, with 11 bases between.

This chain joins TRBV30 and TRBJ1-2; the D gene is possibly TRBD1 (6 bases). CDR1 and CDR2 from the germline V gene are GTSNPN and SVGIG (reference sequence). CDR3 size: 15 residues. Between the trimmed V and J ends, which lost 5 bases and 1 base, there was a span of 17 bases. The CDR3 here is CAWVWGGRVNYGYTF. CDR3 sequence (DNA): TGTGCCTGGGTCTGGGGGGGGCGCGTTAACTATGGCTACACCTTC.

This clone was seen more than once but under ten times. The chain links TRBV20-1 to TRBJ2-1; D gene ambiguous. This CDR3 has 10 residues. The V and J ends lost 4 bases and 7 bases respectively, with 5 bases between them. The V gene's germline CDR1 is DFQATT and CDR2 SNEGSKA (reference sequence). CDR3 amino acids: CSANGNEQFF. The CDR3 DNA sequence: TGCAGTGCTAACGGGAATGAGCAGTTCTTC.

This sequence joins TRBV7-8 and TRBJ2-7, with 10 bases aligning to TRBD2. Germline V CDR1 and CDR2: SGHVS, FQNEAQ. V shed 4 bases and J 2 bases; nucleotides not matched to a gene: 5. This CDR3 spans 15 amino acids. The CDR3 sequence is CASSWTSGNTYEQYF. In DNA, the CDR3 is TGTGCCAGCAGCTGGACTAGCGGAAATACCTACGAGCAGTACTTC.

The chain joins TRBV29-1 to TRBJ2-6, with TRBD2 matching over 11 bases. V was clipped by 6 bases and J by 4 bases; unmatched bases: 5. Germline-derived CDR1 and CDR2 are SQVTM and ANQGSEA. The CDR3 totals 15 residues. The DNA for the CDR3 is TGCAGCGTGGGGACTAGCGGTTCAGGGGCCAACGTCCTGACTTTC. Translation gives CSVGTSGSGANVLTF. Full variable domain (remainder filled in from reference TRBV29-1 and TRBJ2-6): SAVISQKPSRDICQRGTSLTIQCQVDSQVTMMFWYRQQPGQSLTLIATANQGSEATYESGFVIDKFPISRPNLTFSTLTVSNMSPEDSSIYLCSVGTSGSGANVLTFGAGSRLTVL.

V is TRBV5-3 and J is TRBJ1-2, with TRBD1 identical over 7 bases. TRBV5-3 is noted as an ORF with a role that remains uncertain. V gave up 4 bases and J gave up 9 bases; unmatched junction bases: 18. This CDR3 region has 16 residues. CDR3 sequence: CARSNKSRTGLWSYTF. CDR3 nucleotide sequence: TGTGCCAGAAGCAACAAATCGCGGACAGGACTATGGAGCTACACCTTC.

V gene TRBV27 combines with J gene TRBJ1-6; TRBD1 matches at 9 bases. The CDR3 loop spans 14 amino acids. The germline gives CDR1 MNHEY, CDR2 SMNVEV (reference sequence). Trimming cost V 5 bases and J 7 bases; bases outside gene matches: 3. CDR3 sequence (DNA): TGTGCCAGCAGTCGAACAGGGGGCAATTCACCCCTCCACTTT. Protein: CASSRTGGNSPLHF.

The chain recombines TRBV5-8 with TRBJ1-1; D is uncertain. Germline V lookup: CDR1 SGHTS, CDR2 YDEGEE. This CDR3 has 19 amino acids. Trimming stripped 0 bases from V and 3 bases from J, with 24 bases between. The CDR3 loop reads CASSLVLESRTFDYTEAFF. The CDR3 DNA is TGTGCCAGCAGCTTGGTGCTTGAGAGCAGGACTTTTGACTACACTGAAGCTTTCTTT.

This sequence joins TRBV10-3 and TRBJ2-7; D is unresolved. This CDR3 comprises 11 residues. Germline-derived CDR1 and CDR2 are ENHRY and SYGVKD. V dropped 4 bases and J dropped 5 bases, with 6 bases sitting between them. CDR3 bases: TGTGCCATCAGTGTTTCGGACGAGCAGTACTTC. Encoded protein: CAISVSDEQYF.

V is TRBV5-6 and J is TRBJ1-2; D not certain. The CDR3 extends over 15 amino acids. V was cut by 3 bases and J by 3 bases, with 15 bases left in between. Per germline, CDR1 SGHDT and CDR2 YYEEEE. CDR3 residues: CASSSPRVLDYGYTF. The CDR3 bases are TGTGCCAGCAGCTCACCCCGGGTCTTGGACTATGGCTACACCTTC. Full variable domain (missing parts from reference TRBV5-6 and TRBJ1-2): DAGVTQSPTHLIKTRGQQVTLRCSPKSGHDTVSWYQQALGQGPQFIFQYYEEEERQRGNFPDRFSGHQFPNYSSELNVNALLLGDSALYLCASSSPRVLDYGYTFGSGTRLTVV.

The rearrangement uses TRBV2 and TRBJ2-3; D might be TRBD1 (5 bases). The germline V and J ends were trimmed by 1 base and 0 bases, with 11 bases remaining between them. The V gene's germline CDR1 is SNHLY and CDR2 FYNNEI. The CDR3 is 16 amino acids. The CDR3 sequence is CASSEDWGRSTDTQYF. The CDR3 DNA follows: TGTGCCAGCAGTGAAGATTGGGGCAGGAGCACAGATACGCAGTATTTT.

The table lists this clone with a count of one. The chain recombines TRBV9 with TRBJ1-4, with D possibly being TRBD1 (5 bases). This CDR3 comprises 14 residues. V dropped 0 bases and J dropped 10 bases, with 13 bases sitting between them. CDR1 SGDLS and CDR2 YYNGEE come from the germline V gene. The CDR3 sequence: CASSVGTTGGKLFF. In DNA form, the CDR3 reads TGTGCCAGCAGCGTAGGGACAACGGGTGGAAAACTGTTTTTT.

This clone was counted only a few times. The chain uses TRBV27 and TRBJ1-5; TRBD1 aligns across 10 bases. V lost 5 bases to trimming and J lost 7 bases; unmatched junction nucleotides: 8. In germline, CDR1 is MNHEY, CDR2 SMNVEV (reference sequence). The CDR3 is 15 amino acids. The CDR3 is CASSPGTGVDQPQHF. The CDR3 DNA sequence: TGTGCCAGCAGTCCCGGGACAGGGGTGGACCAGCCCCAGCATTTT.

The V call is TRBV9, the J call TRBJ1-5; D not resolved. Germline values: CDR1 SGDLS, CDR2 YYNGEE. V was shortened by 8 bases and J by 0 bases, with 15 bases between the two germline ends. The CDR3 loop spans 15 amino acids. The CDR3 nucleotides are TGTGCCAGTAGTCCCAAGATTTATAGCAATCAGCCCCAGCATTTT. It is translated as CASSPKIYSNQPQHF.